The present T cell receptor (beta chain) was sequenced within a study of blood T cell repertoires in COVID-19. Study-level background: COVID-19 samples from acute and convalescent phases originated in the United States, Italy and Spain. The analysed material was cDNA or gDNA that came from T cells, B-cell-depleted T cells, or PBMCs.

V was clipped by 6 bases and J by 0 bases, with 4 bases between them. The germline CDR1 and CDR2 sequences are MNHEY and SVGAGI. This CDR3 is built from 12 residues. Original handling: Amplification of reference gene primers provided the estimated nucleated cell counts. Here immunoSEQ multiplex PCR was the method, and the copy in TCRdb shows in-frame clones only, minus some. The DNA was the basis for D and trimming; V, J and clone size are from that table. The sample includes some 140,000 clones, 85% to 90% of them seen just once. This sequence was found in a man in his fifties with active COVID-19. This chain links TRBV6-5 with TRBJ2-3; D is undetermined. Sample: peripheral blood. The CDR3: CASSRSTDTQYF. In DNA form, the CDR3 reads TGTGCCAGCAGCCGGAGCACAGATACGCAGTATTTT.